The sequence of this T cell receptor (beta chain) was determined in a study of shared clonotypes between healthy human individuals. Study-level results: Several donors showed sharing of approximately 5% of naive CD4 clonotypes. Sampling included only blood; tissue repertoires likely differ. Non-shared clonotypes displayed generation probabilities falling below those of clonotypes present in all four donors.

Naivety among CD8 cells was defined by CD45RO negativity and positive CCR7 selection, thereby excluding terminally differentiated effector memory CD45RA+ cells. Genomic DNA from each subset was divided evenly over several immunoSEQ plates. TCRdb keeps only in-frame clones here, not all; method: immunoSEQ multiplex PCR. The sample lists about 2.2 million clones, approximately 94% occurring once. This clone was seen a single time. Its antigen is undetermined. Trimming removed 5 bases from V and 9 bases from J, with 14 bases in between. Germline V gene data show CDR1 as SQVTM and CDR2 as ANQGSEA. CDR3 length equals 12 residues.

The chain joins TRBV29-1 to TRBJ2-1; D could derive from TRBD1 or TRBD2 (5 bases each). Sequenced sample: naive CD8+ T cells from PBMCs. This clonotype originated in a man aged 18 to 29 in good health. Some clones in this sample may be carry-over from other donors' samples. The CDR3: CSVLGTGGEQFF. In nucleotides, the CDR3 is TGCAGCGTTCTAGGGACGGGCGGTGAGCAGTTCTTC.